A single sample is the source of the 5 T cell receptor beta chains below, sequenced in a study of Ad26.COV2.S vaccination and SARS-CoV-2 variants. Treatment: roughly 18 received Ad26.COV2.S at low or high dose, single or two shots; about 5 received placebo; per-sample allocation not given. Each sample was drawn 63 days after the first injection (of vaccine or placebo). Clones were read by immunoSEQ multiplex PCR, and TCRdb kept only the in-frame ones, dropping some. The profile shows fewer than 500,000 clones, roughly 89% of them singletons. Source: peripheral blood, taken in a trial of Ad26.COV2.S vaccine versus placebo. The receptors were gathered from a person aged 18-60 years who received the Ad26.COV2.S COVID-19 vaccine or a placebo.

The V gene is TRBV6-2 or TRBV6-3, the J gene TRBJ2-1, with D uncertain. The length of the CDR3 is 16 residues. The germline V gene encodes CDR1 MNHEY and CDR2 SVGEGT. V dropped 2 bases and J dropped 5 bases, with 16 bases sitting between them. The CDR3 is CASSYALWLVDNEQFF. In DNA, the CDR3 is TGTGCCAGCAGTTACGCCTTGTGGCTAGTAGACAATGAGCAGTTCTTC.

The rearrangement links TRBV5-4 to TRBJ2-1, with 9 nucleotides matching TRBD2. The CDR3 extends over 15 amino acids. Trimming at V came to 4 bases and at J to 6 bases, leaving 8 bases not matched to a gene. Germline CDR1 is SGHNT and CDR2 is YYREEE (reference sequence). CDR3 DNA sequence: TGTGCCAGCAGCGGACCGGGACTAGCCCCCAATGAGCAGTTCTTC. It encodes CASSGPGLAPNEQFF.

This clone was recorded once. CDR3 loop: CASSAFRGGTNEKLFF. CDR3 sequence (DNA): TGTGCCAGCAGTGCTTTCCGAGGTGGAACTAATGAAAAACTGTTTTTT. This chain uses TRBV2 with TRBJ1-4; D is unclear. Per germline, CDR1 SNHLY and CDR2 FYNNEI. V was shortened by 4 bases and J by 1 base, with 13 bases between the two germline ends. The CDR3 loop spans 16 amino acids.

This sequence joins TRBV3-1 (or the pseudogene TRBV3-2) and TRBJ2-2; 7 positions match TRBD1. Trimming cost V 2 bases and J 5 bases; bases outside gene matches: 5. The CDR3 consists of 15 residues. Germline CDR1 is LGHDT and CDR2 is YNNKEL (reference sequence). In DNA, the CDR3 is TGTGCCAGCAGCCAAAGGGCGACAGGGACCGGGGAGCTGTTTTTT. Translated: CASSQRATGTGELFF.

In nucleotides, the CDR3 is TGTGCCAGCAGTTTTACTGCGGCTTACAATGAGCAGTTCTTC. As protein: CASSFTAAYNEQFF. The chain couples TRBV28 to TRBJ2-1; D is uncertain. Trimming pared 3 bases from V and 4 bases from J, leaving 10 bases between. CDR3 size: 14 residues. Germline V CDR1 and CDR2: MDHEN, SYDVKM.